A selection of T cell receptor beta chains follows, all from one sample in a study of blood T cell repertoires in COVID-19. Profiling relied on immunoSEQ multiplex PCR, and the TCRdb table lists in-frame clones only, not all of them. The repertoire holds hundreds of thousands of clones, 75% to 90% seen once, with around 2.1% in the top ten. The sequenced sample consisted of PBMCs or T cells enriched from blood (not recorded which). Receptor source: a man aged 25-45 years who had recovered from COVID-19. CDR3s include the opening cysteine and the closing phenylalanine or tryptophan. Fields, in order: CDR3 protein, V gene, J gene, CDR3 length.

CDR3 protein: CASSYGQPVEKLFF; V gene: TRBV6-5; J gene: TRBJ1-4; CDR3 length: 14
CDR3 protein: CASSLRWGDYGYTF; V gene: TRBV3-1/TRBV3-2; J gene: TRBJ1-2; CDR3 length: 14
CDR3 protein: CASSHEGVSGNTIYF; V gene: TRBV11-1; J gene: TRBJ1-3; CDR3 length: 15
CDR3 protein: CASTETGDGNTIYF; V gene: TRBV6-5; J gene: TRBJ1-3; CDR3 length: 14
CDR3 protein: CASSQERTGGAPILTF; V gene: TRBV4-3; J gene: TRBJ2-6; CDR3 length: 16
CDR3 protein: CASSTRQGGNSPLHF; V gene: TRBV5-1; J gene: TRBJ1-6; CDR3 length: 15
CDR3 protein: CASSRDSQKNSNQPQHF; V gene: TRBV4-2; J gene: TRBJ1-5; CDR3 length: 17
CDR3 protein: CASSTSPRGETQYF; V gene: TRBV19; J gene: TRBJ2-5; CDR3 length: 14
CDR3 protein: CASSNTGLDGNSPLHF; V gene: TRBV11-1; J gene: TRBJ1-6; CDR3 length: 16
CDR3 protein: CASRVSSGGPYEQYF; V gene: TRBV6-4; J gene: TRBJ2-7; CDR3 length: 15
CDR3 protein: CASSLGSGGPIQETQYF; V gene: TRBV7-2; J gene: TRBJ2-5; CDR3 length: 17
CDR3 protein: CASSVGQPNTEAFF; V gene: TRBV9; J gene: TRBJ1-1; CDR3 length: 14
CDR3 protein: CASSISRLSAGDSTGELFF; V gene: TRBV9; J gene: TRBJ2-2; CDR3 length: 19
CDR3 protein: CASNPLQVMNTEAFF; V gene: TRBV2; J gene: TRBJ1-1; CDR3 length: 15
CDR3 protein: CSGGQGINEQYF; V gene: TRBV29-1; J gene: TRBJ2-7; CDR3 length: 12
CDR3 protein: CASSSSGGQPQHF; V gene: TRBV5-6; J gene: TRBJ1-5; CDR3 length: 13
CDR3 protein: CASSSGTSSYEQYF; V gene: TRBV5-6; J gene: TRBJ2-7; CDR3 length: 14
CDR3 protein: CASSPPRRTQNTEAFF; V gene: TRBV3-1/TRBV3-2; J gene: TRBJ1-1; CDR3 length: 16
CDR3 protein: CASSQEFPGRHGYTF; V gene: TRBV3-1/TRBV3-2; J gene: TRBJ1-2; CDR3 length: 15
CDR3 protein: CASSEQDIYQETQYF; V gene: TRBV25-1; J gene: TRBJ2-5; CDR3 length: 15
CDR3 protein: CASSPQGIGANVLTF; V gene: TRBV27; J gene: TRBJ2-6; CDR3 length: 15
CDR3 protein: CAWSGVGATYEQYF; V gene: TRBV30; J gene: TRBJ2-7; CDR3 length: 14
CDR3 protein: CASSLKGAAEAFF; V gene: TRBV5-6; J gene: TRBJ1-1; CDR3 length: 13
CDR3 protein: CASSPGQGAYEQYF; V gene: TRBV9; J gene: TRBJ2-7; CDR3 length: 14
CDR3 protein: CAISRDRENYGYTF; V gene: TRBV10-3; J gene: TRBJ1-2; CDR3 length: 14
CDR3 protein: CASSLPTGLAGDTDTQYF; V gene: TRBV11-2; J gene: TRBJ2-3; CDR3 length: 18
CDR3 protein: CASSRRGPGNTIYF; V gene: TRBV5-6; J gene: TRBJ1-3; CDR3 length: 14
CDR3 protein: CASSHEGVNGYGYTF; V gene: TRBV5-1; J gene: TRBJ1-2; CDR3 length: 15
CDR3 protein: CASSIYEWNTEAFF; V gene: TRBV19; J gene: TRBJ1-1; CDR3 length: 14
CDR3 protein: CAWSVPGGTEAFF; V gene: TRBV30; J gene: TRBJ1-1; CDR3 length: 13
CDR3 protein: CASSTRGRGGLYEQYF; V gene: TRBV7-6; J gene: TRBJ2-7; CDR3 length: 16
CDR3 protein: CASSTGQLNTEAFF; V gene: TRBV5-1; J gene: TRBJ1-1; CDR3 length: 14
CDR3 protein: CASSLNGPGELFF; V gene: TRBV7-2; J gene: TRBJ2-2; CDR3 length: 13
CDR3 protein: CASSQVVGRTAGANVLTF; V gene: TRBV3-1/TRBV3-2; J gene: TRBJ2-6; CDR3 length: 18
CDR3 protein: CASSVTGGHEKLFF; V gene: TRBV2; J gene: TRBJ1-4; CDR3 length: 14
CDR3 protein: CASSYSSVRTDTQYF; V gene: TRBV6-2/TRBV6-3; J gene: TRBJ2-3; CDR3 length: 15
CDR3 protein: CAIRAGGTEAFF; V gene: TRBV10-3; J gene: TRBJ1-1; CDR3 length: 12
CDR3 protein: CASSGGTGIIGGYTF; V gene: TRBV2; J gene: TRBJ1-2; CDR3 length: 15
CDR3 protein: CASSVGSSGNTIYF; V gene: TRBV9; J gene: TRBJ1-3; CDR3 length: 14
CDR3 protein: CASASGLAGAFGAYEQYF; V gene: TRBV5-4; J gene: TRBJ2-7; CDR3 length: 18
CDR3 protein: CASSSRWTGLNTEAFF; V gene: TRBV7-2; J gene: TRBJ1-1; CDR3 length: 16
CDR3 protein: CASSQGTPGQSPLHF; V gene: TRBV4-3; J gene: TRBJ1-6; CDR3 length: 15
CDR3 protein: CASSFGQSTGELFF; V gene: TRBV5-1; J gene: TRBJ2-2; CDR3 length: 14
CDR3 protein: CASSVGRVNYEQYF; V gene: TRBV9; J gene: TRBJ2-7; CDR3 length: 14
CDR3 protein: CASSELRGSTDTQYF; V gene: TRBV6-1; J gene: TRBJ2-3; CDR3 length: 15
CDR3 protein: CASSAVVNYGYTF; V gene: TRBV12-3/TRBV12-4; J gene: TRBJ1-2; CDR3 length: 13
CDR3 protein: CASSFRGDYNEQFF; V gene: TRBV27; J gene: TRBJ2-1; CDR3 length: 14
CDR3 protein: CATSRDTNYGYTF; V gene: TRBV15; J gene: TRBJ1-2; CDR3 length: 13